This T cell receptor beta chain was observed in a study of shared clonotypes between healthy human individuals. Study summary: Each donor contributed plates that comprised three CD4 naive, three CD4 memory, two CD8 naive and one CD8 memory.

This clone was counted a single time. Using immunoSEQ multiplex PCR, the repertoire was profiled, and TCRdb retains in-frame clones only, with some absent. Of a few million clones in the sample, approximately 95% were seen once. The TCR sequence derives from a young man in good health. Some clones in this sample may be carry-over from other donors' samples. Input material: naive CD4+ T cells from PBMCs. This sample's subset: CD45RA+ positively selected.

The CDR3 loop is CASSSSRSYNSPLHF. In nucleotides, the CDR3 is TGTGCCAGCAGCTCTAGTCGCTCCTATAATTCACCCCTCCACTTT. The chain has TRBV28 and TRBJ1-6, with no clear D. Trimming took 6 bases from V and 0 from J, leaving 9 bases between them. The CDR3 has 15 amino acids. Germline V gives CDR1 MDHEN, CDR2 SYDVKM.